This T cell receptor beta chain was sequenced during a study of cytomegalovirus exposure and HLA in healthy donors. Germline CDR1 SGHNT, CDR2 YENEEA. The length of the CDR3 is 15 residues. The junction had 5 bases not matched to a gene; V was cut back by 3 bases and J by 5 bases. Vbeta (60) and Jbeta (13) primers were used in the PCR. The assay was immunoSEQ multiplex PCR, and TCRdb's table has in-frame clones only and misses some. Of about 110,000 clones listed, 79% were seen once; the top ten hold 2.5% to 3.5%. J is TRBJ1-1 and V is TRBV11-3; TRBD1 matches 11 bases. The TCR sequence derives from a woman aged 18-29 years in good health and CMV-seropositive. Sequencing input: PBMCs. The CDR3 DNA reads TGTGCCAGCAGCTTCGGAGGGACAGGGGGGACTGAAGCTTTCTTT. It is translated as CASSFGGTGGTEAFF.